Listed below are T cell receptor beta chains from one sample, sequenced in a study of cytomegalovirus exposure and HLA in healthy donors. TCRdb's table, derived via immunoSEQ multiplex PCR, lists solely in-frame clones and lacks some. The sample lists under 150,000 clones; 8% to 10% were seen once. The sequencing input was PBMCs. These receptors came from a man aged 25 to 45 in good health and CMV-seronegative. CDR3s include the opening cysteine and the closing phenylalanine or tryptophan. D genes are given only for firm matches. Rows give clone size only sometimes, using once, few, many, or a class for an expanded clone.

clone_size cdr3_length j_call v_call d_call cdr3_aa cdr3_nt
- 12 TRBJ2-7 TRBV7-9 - CASSFVAYEQYF TGTGCCAGCAGCTTCGTCGCCTACGAGCAGTACTTC
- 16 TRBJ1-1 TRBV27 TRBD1 CASSPRDRGLGTEAFF TGTGCCAGCAGTCCTCGGGACAGGGGGCTTGGCACTGAAGCTTTCTTT
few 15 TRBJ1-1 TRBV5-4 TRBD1 CASSSSRDRGTEAFF TGTGCCAGCAGCTCGAGCCGGGACAGGGGCACTGAAGCTTTCTTT
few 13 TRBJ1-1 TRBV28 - CASSLPAITEAFF TGTGCCAGCAGTTTACCCGCGATCACTGAAGCTTTCTTT
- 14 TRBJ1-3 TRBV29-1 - CSVIGQPSGNTIYF TGCAGCGTTATTGGACAGCCCTCTGGAAACACCATATATTTT
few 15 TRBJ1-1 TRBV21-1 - CASSKRHRMNTEAFF TGTGCCAGCAGCAAAAGACACCGAATGAACACTGAAGCTTTCTTT
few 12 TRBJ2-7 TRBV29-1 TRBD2 CSVGRGGHEQYF TGCAGCGTGGGCCGGGGGGGCCACGAGCAGTACTTC
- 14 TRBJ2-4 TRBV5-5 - CASSFGGAKNIQYF TGTGCCAGCAGCTTCGGGGGAGCCAAAAACATTCAGTACTTC
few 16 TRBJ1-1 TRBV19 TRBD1 CASIPSRDSLNTEAFF TGTGCCAGTATCCCCTCCCGGGACAGTTTGAACACTGAAGCTTTCTTT
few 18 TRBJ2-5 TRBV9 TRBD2 CASSVGVSGRALQETQYF TGTGCCAGCAGCGTAGGGGTAAGCGGGAGGGCCCTCCAAGAGACCCAGTACTTC
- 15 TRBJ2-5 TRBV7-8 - CASSLGGGGSWEQYF TGTGCCAGCAGCTTAGGAGGCGGGGGCTCGTGGGAGCAGTACTTC
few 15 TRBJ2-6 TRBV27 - CASSFARAGANVLTF TGTGCCAGCAGTTTTGCCAGGGCCGGGGCCAACGTCCTGACTTTC
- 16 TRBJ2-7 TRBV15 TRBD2 CATSTALAGDVYEQYF TGTGCCACCAGCACCGCCCTAGCGGGAGACGTCTACGAGCAGTACTTC
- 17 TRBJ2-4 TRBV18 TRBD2 CASSGRTSGLAKNIQYF TGTGCCAGCTCGGGGAGGACTAGCGGTCTAGCCAAAAACATTCAGTACTTC
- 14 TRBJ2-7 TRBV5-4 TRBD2 CASSTRGRTYEQYF TGTGCCAGCAGCACGCGGGGGAGAACCTACGAGCAGTACTTC
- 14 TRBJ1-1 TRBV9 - CASSADRLNTEAFF TGTGCCAGCAGCGCAGACAGATTGAACACTGAAGCTTTCTTT
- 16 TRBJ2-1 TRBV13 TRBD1 CASTRSVDRAANEQFF TGTGCCAGCACCAGATCGGTGGACAGGGCGGCGAATGAGCAGTTCTTC
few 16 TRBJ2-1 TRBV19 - CASSISLALGSNEQFF TGTGCCAGTAGTATATCACTAGCTTTGGGTTCCAATGAGCAGTTCTTC
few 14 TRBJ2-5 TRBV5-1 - CASSFSGGSETQYF TGCGCCAGCAGCTTTTCAGGGGGGTCGGAGACCCAGTACTTC
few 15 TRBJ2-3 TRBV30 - CAWSGTVPSTDTQYF TGTGCCTGGAGCGGTACCGTACCTAGCACAGATACGCAGTATTTT
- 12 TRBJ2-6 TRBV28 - CASRAGANVLTF TGTGCCAGCAGAGCGGGGGCCAACGTCCTGACTTTC
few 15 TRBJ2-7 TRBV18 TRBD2 CASSQNPGLAYEQYF TGTGCCAGCTCACAGAACCCGGGACTAGCCTACGAGCAGTACTTC
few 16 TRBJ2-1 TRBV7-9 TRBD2 CASSLAGGGSYNEQFF TGTGCCAGCAGCTTAGCTGGGGGGGGCTCCTACAATGAGCAGTTCTTC
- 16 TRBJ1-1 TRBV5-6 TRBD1 CASSLDTGAGFTEAFF TGTGCCAGCAGCTTGGACACAGGGGCGGGTTTCACTGAAGCTTTCTTT
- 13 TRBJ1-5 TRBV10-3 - CALGVAANQPQHF TGTGCCCTTGGAGTTGCGGCCAATCAGCCCCAGCATTTT
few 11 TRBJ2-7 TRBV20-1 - CSAKDNYEQYF TGCAGTGCTAAGGACAACTACGAGCAGTACTTC
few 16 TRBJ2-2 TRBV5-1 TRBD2 CASSPETSGRTGELFF TGCGCCAGCAGCCCCGAGACTAGCGGAAGAACCGGGGAGCTGTTTTTT
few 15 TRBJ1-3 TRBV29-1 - CSVATRPGGGNTIYF TGCAGCGTTGCCACTCGTCCGGGTGGTGGAAACACCATATATTTT
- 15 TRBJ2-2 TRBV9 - CASSVVHSNAGELFF TGTGCCAGCAGCGTAGTACATTCCAACGCCGGGGAGCTGTTTTTT
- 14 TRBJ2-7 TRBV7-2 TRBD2 CASSFSGGASEQYF TGTGCCAGCAGCTTTAGCGGGGGGGCGTCTGAGCAGTACTTC
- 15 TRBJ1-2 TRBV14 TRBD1 CASSLWTGESYGYTF TGTGCCAGCAGCCTATGGACAGGGGAAAGCTATGGCTACACCTTC
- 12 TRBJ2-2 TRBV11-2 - CASSTHFGELFF TGTGCCAGCAGCACTCATTTCGGGGAGCTGTTTTTT
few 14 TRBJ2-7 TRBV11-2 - CASSKELLPSEQYF TGTGCCAGCAGCAAAGAACTTCTACCCTCTGAGCAGTACTTC
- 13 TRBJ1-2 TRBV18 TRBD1 CASSITGGGGYTF TGTGCCAGCTCGATTACAGGGGGCGGTGGCTACACCTTC
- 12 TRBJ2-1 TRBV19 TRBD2 CASSIGAGGPFF TGTGCCAGTAGTATCGGGGCGGGAGGGCCGTTCTTC
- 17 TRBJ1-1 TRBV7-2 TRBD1 CASSENPTGTVNTEAFF TGTGCCAGCAGCGAGAATCCTACCGGGACAGTGAACACTGAAGCTTTCTTT
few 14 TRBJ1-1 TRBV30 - CAWRPGRLSTEAFF TGTGCCTGGAGGCCAGGGCGTCTGAGCACTGAAGCTTTCTTT
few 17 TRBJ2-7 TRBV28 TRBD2 CASSLSYTSGDSYEQYF TGTGCCAGCAGTTTATCCTACACTAGCGGCGACTCCTACGAGCAGTACTTC
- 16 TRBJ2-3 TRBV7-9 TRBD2 CASSSGLAGGPDTQYF TGTGCCAGCAGCTCCGGACTAGCGGGGGGTCCGGATACGCAGTATTTT
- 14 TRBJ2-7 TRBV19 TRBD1 CASGRQGKGYEQYF TGTGCCAGTGGCCGACAGGGAAAGGGCTACGAGCAGTACTTC
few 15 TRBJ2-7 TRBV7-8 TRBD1 CASSPGQGRSYEQYF TGTGCCAGCAGCCCGGGACAGGGGCGCTCCTACGAGCAGTACTTC
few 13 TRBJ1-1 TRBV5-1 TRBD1 CASSVGQGGQAFF TGCGCCAGCAGCGTCGGACAGGGGGGTCAGGCTTTCTTT
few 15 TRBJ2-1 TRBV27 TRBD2 CASSLGTSSYNEQFF TGTGCCAGCAGTTTAGGGACTAGCTCCTACAATGAGCAGTTCTTC
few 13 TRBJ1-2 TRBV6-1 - CASSFGQNYGYTF TGTGCCAGCAGTTTCGGACAGAACTATGGCTACACCTTC
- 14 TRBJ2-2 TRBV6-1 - CASRLTPVTGELFF TGTGCCAGCCGACTGACCCCGGTCACCGGGGAGCTGTTTTTT
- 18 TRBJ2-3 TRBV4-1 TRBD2 CASSQPKIGTSGPDTQYF TGCGCCAGCAGCCAACCCAAAATCGGGACTAGCGGTCCAGATACGCAGTATTTT
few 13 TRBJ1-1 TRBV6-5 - CASKTALNTEAFF TGTGCCAGCAAGACAGCCCTGAACACTGAAGCTTTCTTT
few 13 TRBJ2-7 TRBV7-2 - CASSLVGLGGPNF TGTGCCAGCAGCTTAGTAGGGTTGGGGGGACCCAACTTC
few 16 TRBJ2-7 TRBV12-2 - CASRFFLAGEGYEQYF TGTGCAAGTCGCTTCTTTCTAGCGGGAGAGGGCTACGAGCAGTACTTC
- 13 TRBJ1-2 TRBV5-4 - CASRTVANYGYTF TGTGCCAGCAGGACAGTGGCAAATTATGGCTACACCTTC
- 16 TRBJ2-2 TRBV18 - CASSPGQASNTGELFF TGTGCCAGCTCACCGGGGCAAGCCTCGAACACCGGGGAGCTGTTTTTT
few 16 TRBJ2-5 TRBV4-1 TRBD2 CASSQTSGGAQETQYF TGCGCCAGCAGCCAGACTAGCGGGGGGGCGCAAGAGACCCAGTACTTC
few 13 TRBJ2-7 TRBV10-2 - CASSESAVYEQYF TGCGCCAGCAGTGAGTCCGCGGTCTACGAGCAGTACTTC
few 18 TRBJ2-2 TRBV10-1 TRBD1 CASSESPLGTANTGELFF TGCGCCAGCAGTGAGTCGCCGTTGGGGACAGCGAACACCGGGGAGCTGTTTTTT